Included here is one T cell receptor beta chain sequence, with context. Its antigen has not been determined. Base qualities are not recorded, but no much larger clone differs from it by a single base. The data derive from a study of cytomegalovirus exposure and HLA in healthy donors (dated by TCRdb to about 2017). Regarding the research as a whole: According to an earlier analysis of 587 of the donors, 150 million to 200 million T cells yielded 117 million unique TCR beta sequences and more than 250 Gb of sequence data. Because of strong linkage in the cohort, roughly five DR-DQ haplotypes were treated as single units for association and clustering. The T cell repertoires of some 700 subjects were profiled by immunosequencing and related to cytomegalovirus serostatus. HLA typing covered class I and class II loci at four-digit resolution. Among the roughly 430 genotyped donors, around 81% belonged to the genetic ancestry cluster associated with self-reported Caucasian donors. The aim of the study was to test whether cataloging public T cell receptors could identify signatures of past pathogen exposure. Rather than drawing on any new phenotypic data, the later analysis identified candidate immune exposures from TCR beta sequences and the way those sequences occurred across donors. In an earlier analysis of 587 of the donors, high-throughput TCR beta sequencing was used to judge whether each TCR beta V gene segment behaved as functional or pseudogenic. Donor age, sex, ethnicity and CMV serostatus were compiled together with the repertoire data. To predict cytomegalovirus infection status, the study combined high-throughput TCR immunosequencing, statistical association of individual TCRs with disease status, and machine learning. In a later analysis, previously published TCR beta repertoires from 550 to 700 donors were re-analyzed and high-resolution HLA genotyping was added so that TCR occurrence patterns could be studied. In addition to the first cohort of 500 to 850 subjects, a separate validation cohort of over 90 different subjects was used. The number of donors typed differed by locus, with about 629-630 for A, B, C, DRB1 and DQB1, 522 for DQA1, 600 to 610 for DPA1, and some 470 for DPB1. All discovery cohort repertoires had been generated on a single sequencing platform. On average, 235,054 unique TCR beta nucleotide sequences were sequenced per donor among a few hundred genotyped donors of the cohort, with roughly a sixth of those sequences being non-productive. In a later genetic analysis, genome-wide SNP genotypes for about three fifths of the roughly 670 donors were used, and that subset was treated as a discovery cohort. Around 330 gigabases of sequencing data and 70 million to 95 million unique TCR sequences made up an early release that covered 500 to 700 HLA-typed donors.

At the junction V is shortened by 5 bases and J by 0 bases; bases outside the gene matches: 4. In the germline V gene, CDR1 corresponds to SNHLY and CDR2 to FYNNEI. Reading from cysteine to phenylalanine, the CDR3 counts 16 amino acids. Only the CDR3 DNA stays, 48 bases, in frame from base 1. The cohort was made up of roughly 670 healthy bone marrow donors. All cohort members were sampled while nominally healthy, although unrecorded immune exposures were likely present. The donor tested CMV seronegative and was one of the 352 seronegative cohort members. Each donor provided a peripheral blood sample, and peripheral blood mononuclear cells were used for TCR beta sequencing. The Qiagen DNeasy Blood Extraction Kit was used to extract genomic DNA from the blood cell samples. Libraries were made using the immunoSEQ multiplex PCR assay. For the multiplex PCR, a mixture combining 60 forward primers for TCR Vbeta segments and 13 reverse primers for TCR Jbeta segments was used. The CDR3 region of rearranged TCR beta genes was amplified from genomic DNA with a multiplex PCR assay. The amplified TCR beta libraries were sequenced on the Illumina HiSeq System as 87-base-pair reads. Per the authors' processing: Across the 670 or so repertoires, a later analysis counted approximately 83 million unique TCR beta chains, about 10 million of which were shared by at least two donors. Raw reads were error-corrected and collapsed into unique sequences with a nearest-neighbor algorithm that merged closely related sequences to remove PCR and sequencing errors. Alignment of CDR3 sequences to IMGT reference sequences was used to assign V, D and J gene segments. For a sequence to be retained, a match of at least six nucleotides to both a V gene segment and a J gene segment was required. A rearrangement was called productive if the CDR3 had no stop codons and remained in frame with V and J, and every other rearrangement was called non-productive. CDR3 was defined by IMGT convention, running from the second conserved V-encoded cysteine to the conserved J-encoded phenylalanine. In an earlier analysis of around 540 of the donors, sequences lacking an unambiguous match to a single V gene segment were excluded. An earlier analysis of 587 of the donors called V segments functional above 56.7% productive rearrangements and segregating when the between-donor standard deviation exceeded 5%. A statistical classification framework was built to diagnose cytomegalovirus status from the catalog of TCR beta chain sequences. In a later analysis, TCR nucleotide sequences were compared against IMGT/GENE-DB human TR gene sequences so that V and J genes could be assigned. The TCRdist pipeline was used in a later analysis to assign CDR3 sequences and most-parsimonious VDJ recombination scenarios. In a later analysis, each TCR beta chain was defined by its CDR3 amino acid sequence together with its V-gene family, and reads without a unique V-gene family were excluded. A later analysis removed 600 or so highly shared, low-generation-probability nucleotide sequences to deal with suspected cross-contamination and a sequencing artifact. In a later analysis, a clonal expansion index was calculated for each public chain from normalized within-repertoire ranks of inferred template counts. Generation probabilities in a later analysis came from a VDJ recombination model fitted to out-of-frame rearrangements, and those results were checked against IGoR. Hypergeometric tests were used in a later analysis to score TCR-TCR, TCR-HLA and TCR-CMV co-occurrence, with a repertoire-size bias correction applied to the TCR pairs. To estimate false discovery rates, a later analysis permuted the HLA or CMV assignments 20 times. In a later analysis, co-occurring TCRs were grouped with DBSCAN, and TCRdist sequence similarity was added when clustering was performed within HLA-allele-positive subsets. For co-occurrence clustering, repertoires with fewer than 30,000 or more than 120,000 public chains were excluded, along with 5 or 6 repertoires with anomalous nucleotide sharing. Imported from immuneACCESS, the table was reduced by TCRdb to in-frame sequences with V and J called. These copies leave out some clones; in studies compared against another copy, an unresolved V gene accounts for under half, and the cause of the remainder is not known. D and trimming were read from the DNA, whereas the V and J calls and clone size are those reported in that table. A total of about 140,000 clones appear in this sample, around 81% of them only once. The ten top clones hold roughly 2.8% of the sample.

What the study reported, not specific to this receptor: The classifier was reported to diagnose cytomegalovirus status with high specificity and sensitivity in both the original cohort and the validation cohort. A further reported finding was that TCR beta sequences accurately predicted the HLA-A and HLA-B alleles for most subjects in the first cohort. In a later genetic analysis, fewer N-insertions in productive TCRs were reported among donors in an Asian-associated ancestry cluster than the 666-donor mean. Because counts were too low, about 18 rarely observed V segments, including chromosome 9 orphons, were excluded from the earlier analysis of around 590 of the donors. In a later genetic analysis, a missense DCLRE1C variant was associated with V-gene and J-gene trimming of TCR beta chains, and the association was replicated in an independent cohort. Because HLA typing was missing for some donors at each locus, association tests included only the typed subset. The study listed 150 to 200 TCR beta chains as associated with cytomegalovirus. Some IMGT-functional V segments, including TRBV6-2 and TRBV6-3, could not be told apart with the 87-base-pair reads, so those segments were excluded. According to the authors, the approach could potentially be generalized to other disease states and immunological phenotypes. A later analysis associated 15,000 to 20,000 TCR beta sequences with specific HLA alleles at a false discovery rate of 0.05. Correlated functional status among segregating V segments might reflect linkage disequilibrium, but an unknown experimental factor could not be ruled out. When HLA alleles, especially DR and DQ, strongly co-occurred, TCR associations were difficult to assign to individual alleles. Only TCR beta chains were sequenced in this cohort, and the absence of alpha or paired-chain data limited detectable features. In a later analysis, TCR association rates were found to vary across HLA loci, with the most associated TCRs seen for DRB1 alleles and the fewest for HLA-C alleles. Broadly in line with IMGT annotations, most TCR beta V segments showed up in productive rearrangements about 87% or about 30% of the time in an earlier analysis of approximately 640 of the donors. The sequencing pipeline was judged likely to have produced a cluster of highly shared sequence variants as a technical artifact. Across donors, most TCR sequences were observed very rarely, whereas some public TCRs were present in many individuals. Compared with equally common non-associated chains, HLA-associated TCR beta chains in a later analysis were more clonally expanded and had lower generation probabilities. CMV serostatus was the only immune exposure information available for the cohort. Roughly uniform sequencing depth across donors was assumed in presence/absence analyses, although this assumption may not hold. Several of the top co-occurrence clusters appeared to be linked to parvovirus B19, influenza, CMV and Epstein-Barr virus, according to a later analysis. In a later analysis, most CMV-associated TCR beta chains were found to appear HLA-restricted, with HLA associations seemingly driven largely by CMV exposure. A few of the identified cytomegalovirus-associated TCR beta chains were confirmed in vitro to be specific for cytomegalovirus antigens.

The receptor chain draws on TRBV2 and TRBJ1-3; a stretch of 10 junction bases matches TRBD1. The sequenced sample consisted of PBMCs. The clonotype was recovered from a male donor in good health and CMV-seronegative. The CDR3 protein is CASSPDRGFSGNTIYF. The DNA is TGTGCCAGCAGTCCGGACAGGGGGTTCTCTGGAAACACCATATATTTT.